This TCR beta chain was sequenced during a study of shared clonotypes between healthy human individuals. There were no recent acute infections or vaccinations among the donors, who were healthy HIV-negative adults. Every contributor of samples was a Caucasian grown-up residing in Nashville, Tennessee. Naive CD4+ cells were CD45RA-selected; the remaining cells were memory. V trimming: 10 bases; J trimming: 2 bases; junction bases outside the gene matches: 3. Germline CDR1 and CDR2: ENHRY and SYGVKD. The CDR3 covers 12 residues. Per sorted-subset replicate PCR, input was about 180 ng DNA, representing around 28,000 T cell genomes. Repertoires were generated with immunoSEQ multiplex PCR, while TCRdb's copy carries only in-frame clones and drops some. The table lists millions of clones, around nine tenths of them singletons.

Input material: naive CD4+ T cells sorted from blood. Subset denoted: CD45RA+ positively selected. The genes are TRBV10-3 and TRBJ2-3; 7 bases are a match to TRBD2. The clonotype comes from a young man in good health. The CDR3 DNA reads TGTGCCAGTGGGGGGGACACAGATACGCAGTATTTT. Translated: CASGGDTDTQYF.